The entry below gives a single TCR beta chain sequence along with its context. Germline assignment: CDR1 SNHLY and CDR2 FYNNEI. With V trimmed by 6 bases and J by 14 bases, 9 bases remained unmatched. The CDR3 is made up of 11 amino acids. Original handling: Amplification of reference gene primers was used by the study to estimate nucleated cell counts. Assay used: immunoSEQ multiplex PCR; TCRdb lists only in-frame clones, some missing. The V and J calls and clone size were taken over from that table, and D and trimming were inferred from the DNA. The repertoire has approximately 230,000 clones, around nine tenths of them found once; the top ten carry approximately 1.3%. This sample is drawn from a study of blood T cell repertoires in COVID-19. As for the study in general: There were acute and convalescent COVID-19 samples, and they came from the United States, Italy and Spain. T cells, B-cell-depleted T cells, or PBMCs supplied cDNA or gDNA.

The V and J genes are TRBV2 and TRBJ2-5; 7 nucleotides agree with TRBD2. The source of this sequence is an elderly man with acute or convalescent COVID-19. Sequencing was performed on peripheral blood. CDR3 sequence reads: CASSPGGVPYF. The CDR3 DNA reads TGTGCCAGCAGCCCTGGGGGGGTTCCTTACTTC. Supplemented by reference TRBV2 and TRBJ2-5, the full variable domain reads EPEVTQTPSHQVTQMGQEVILRCVPISNHLYFYWYRQILGQKVEFLVSFYNNEISEKSEIFDDQFSVERPDGSNFTLKIRSTKLEDSAMYFCASSPGGVPYFGPGTRLLVL.